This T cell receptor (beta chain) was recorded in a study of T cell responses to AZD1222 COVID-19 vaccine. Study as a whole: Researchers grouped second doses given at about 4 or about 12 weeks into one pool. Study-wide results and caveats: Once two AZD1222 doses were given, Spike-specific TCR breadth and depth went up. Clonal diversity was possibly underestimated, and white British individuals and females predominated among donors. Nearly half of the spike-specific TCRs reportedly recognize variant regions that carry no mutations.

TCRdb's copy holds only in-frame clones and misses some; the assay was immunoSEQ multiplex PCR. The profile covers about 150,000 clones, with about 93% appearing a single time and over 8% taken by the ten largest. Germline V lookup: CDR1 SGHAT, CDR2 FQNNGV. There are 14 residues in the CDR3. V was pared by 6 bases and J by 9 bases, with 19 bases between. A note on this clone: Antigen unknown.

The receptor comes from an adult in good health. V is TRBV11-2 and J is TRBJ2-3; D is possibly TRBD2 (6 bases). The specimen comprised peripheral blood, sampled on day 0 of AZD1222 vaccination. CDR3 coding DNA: TGTGCCAGCAGTAGCGGAACGACTTATCTAACGCAGTATTTT. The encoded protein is CASSSGTTYLTQYF.